This T cell receptor beta chain was recorded in a study of shared clonotypes between healthy human individuals. Study observations and caveats: When naive CD4 clonotypes were compared across a few donors, approximately 4.9% were shared. On the whole, naive subsets had larger estimated richness than memory subsets had. The generation probabilities recorded for non-shared clonotypes fell below those of clonotypes shared by all four donors.

The J segment lost 2 bases and the V segment lost 1 base, leaving 5 bases of the junction unmatched. CDR3 length: 16 amino acids. Germline loops: CDR1 SGHTA, CDR2 FQGTGA. About this clone itself: Its antigen is as yet unknown.

CD4+ cells were split into CD45RA+ naive and CD45RA-negative memory subsets. Assay used: immunoSEQ multiplex PCR; TCRdb lists only in-frame clones, some missing. The repertoire consists of 2.3 million or so clones, with approximately 93% occurring once and the leading ten covering around 0.4%. Sequenced: naive CD4+ T cells from PBMCs. The subset is: CD45RA+ positively selected. This TCR derives from a man between 18 and 29 years old in good health. Some clones in this sample may be carry-over from other donors' samples. V gene TRBV7-3 combines with J gene TRBJ2-5; 9 nucleotides agree with TRBD2. For the CDR3, the DNA is TGTGCCAGCAGCTTAAATGGCCTAGCGGGACAAGAGACCCAGTACTTC. This sequence encodes CASSLNGLAGQETQYF.